This T cell receptor (beta chain) is from a study of CD8 T cells in Susac syndrome. Study-level information: Treatment status at blood draw for the Susac syndrome patients was therapy-naive, corticosteroids, or intravenous immunoglobulin alone.

Reverse transcription of roughly 0.5 to 1 ug RNA was performed with random hexamers. The CDR3 of TCR beta was amplified by immunoSEQ multiplex PCR across 54 Vbeta and 13 Jbeta. MiXCR was run by TCRdb on the immunoSEQ multiplex PCR reads, yielding one entry per CDR3 protein. The data hold about 120,000 distinct CDR3 sequences, with about 94% observed a single time. This clonotype was detected once. Its target is not known. General study findings and limits: It was in TEMRA cells and active patients that Susac CD8+ clonal expansion peaked.

Between the trimmed V and J ends, which lost 1 base and 1 base, there was a span of 9 bases. This CDR3 has 15 amino acids. This clonotype originated in a human donor with Susac syndrome. Input material: CD8+ T cells from PBMCs. The V gene is TRBV12-3 or TRBV12-4, the J gene TRBJ2-3; D is undetermined. The chain's CDR3 is CASSLDDIGTDTQYF. CDR3 in DNA: TGTGCCAGCAGTTTAGACGACATAGGCACAGATACGCAGTATTTT.